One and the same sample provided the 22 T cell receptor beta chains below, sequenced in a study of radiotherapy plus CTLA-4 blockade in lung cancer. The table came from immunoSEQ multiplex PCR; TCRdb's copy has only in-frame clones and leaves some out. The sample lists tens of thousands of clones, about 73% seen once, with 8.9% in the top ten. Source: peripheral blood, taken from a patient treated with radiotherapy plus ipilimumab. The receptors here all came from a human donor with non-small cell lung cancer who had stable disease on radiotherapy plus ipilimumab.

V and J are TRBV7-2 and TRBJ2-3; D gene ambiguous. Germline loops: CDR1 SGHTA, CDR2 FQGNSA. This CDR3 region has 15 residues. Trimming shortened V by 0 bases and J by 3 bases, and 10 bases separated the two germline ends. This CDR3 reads CASSLAGRATDTQYF. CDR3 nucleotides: TGTGCCAGCAGCTTAGCCGGCAGAGCGACAGATACGCAGTATTTT.

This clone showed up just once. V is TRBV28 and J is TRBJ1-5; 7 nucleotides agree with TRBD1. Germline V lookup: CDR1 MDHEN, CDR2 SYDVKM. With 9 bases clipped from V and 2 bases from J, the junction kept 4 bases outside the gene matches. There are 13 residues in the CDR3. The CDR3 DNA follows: TGTGCCAGTCAAGGACAGGGCAATCAGCCCCAGCATTTT. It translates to CASQGQGNQPQHF.

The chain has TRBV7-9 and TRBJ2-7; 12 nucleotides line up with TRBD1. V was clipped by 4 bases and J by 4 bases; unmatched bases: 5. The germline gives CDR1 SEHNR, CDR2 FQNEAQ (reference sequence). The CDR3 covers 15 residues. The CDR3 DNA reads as TGTGCCAGCAGCTCCGGGACAGGGGGCTGGTACGAGCAGTACGTC. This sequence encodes CASSSGTGGWYEQYV.

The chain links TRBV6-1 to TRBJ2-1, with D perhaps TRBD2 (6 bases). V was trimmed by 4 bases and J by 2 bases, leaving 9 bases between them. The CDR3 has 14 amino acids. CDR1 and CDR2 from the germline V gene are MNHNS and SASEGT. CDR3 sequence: CASSVEGPYNEQFF. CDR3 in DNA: TGTGCCAGCAGTGTGGAGGGCCCCTACAATGAGCAGTTCTTC.

In DNA, the CDR3 is TGTGCCAGCAGTGAATCCGGGCGACCTAACTATGGCTACACCTTC. Protein: CASSESGRPNYGYTF. The V call is TRBV6-1, the J call TRBJ1-2; D uncertain. This CDR3 is 15 amino acids long. V was cut by 2 bases and J by 0 bases, with 10 bases left in between. Germline CDR1 and CDR2: MNHNS and SASEGT.

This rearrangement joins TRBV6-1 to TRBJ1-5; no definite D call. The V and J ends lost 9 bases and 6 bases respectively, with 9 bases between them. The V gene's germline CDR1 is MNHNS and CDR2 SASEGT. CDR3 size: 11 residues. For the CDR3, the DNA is TGTGCCAGTTCTGGCGGTCAGCCCCAGCATTTT. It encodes CASSGGQPQHF.

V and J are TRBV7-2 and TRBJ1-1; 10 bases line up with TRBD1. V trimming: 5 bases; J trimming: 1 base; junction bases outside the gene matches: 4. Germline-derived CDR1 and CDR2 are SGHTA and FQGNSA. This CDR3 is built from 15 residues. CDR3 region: CASSGRTGGNTEAFF. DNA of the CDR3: TGTGCCAGCAGCGGGAGGACAGGGGGGAACACTGAAGCTTTCTTT.

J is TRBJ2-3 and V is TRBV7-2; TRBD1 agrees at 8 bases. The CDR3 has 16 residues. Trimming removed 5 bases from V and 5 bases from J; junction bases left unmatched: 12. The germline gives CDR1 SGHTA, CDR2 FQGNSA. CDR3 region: CASSHPPGGVRDTQYF. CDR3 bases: TGTGCCAGCAGCCACCCTCCAGGGGGCGTACGAGATACGCAGTATTTT. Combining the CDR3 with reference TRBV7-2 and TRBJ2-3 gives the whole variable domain GAGVSQSPSNKVTEKGKDVELRCDPISGHTALYWYRQSLGQGLEFLIYFQGNSAPDKSGLPSDRFSAERTGGSVSTLTIQRTQQEDSAVYLCASSHPPGGVRDTQYFGPGTRLTVL.

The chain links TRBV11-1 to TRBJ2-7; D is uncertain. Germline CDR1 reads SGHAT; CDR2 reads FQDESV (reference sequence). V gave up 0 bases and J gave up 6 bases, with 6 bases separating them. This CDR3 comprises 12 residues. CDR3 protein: CASSLAHGEQYV. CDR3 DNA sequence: TGTGCCAGCAGCTTAGCCCACGGCGAGCAGTACGTC.

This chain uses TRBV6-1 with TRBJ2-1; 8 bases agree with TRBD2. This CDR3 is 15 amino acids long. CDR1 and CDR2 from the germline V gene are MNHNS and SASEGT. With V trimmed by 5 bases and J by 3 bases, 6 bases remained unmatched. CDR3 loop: CASSQSGGLYNEQFF. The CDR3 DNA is TGTGCCAGCAGTCAAAGCGGGGGACTCTACAATGAGCAGTTCTTC.

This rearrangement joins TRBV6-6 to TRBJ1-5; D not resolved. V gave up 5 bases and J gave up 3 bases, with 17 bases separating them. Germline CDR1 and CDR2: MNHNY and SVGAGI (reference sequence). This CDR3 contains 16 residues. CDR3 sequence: CASSTDTTVNNQPQHF. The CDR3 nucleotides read TGTGCCAGCAGTACTGACACGACGGTCAACAATCAGCCCCAGCATTTT.

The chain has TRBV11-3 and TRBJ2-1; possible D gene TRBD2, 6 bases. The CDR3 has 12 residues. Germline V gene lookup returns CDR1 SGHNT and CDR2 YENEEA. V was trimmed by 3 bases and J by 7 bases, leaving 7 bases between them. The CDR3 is CASSFGGNEQFF. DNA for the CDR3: TGTGCCAGCAGCTTCGGGGGTAATGAGCAGTTCTTC.

The CDR3 protein is CASSLAGEQGGTQYF. The CDR3 region has the DNA TGCGCCAGCAGCTTGGCTGGGGAACAGGGGGGGACCCAGTACTTC. J is TRBJ2-5 and V is TRBV5-1; 8 nucleotides line up with TRBD1. This CDR3 contains 15 residues. Per germline, CDR1 SGHRS and CDR2 YFSETQ. Trimming removed 0 bases from V and 7 bases from J; junction bases left unmatched: 8. The full variable domain, in which reference TRBV5-1 and TRBJ2-5 provide the parts outside the CDR3, is KAGVTQTPRYLIKTRGQQVTLSCSPISGHRSVSWYQQTPGQGLQFLFEYFSETQRNKGNFPGRFSGRQFSNSRSEMNVSTLELGDSALYLCASSLAGEQGGTQYFGPGTRLLVL.

The CDR3 is CASSLDQGGYEQYV. The CDR3 DNA sequence: TGCGCCAGCAGCTTGGATCAGGGAGGGTACGAGCAGTACGTC. The chain is built from TRBV5-1 and TRBJ2-7; 7 positions match TRBD2. V shed 0 bases and J 4 bases; nucleotides not matched to a gene: 4. The CDR3 has 14 amino acids. The germline V gene encodes CDR1 SGHRS and CDR2 YFSETQ.

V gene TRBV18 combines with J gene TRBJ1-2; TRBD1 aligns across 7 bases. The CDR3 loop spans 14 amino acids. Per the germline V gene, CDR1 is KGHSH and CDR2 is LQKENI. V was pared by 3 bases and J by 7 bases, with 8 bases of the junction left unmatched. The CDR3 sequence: CASSPPQGGRGYTF. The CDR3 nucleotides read TGTGCCAGCTCACCTCCTCAGGGGGGCCGTGGCTACACCTTC.

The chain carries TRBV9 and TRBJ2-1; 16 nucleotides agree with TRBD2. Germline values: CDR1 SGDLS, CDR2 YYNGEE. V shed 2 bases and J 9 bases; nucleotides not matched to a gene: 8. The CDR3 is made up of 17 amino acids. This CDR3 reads CASSVAPGTSGGAEQFF. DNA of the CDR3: TGTGCCAGCAGCGTTGCACCCGGGACTAGCGGGGGGGCTGAGCAGTTCTTC.

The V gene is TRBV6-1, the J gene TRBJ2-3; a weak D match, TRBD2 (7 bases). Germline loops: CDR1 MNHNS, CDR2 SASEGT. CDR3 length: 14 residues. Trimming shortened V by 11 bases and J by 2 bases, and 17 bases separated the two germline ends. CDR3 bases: TGTGCCGGGGGGGGCAGGACCTTCACAGATACGCAGTATTTT. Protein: CAGGGRTFTDTQYF.

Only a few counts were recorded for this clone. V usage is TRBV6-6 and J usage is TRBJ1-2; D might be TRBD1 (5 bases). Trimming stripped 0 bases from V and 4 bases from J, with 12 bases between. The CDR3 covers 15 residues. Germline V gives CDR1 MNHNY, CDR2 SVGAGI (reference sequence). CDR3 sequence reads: CASSYSGTEFYGYTF. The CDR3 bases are TGTGCCAGCAGTTACTCGGGGACTGAATTCTATGGCTACACCTTC.

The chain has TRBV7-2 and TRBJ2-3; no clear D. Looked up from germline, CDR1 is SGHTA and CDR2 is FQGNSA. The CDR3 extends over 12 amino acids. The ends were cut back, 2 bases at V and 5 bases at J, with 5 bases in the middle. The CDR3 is CASSLYGDTQYF. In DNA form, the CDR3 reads TGTGCCAGCAGCTTATATGGAGATACGCAGTATTTT.

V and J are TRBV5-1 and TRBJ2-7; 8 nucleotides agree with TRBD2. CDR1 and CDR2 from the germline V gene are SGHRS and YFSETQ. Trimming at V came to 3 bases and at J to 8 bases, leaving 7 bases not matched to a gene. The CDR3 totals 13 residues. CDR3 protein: CASSSGGASKQYF. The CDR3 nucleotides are TGCGCCAGCAGCTCGGGAGGGGCTAGTAAGCAGTACTTC.

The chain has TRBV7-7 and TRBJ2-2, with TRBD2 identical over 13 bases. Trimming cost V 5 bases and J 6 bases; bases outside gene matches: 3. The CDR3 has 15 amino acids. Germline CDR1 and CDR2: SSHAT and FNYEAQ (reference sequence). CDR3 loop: CASSPTSGGSGELFF. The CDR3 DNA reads TGTGCCAGCAGCCCGACTAGCGGGGGGTCCGGGGAGCTGTTTTTT.

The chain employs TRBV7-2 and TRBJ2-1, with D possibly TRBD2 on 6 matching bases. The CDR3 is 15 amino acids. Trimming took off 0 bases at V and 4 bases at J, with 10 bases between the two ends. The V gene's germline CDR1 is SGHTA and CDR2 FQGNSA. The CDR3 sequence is CASSLAGGVYNEQFF. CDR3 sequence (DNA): TGTGCCAGCAGCTTAGCCGGCGGGGTTTACAATGAGCAGTTCTTC.